The text below deals with one T cell receptor (beta chain). Its antigen is unidentified. Clones were read by immunoSEQ multiplex PCR, and TCRdb kept only the in-frame ones, dropping some. The sample includes about 480,000 clones, 70% to 80% seen only once; the top ten take about an eighth. This sample was taken from a study of shared clonotypes between healthy human individuals. About the research overall: Aged 18 to 49, the donors were a couple of women and a few men.

Tens of millions of PBMCs supplied genomic DNA for unsorted samples. Whole-study results and caveats: A small donor pool kept down the genetic and exposure-history diversity that was represented.

CDR3 length equals 15 residues. CDR1 is SGHTS, CDR2 YDEGEE, per germline. V lost 2 bases, J lost 5 bases, and 6 bases stayed unmatched. The sample taken for sequencing was PBMCs. The chain uses TRBV5-8 and TRBJ1-5; TRBD1 matches at 8 bases. This sequence originates from a woman in her 40s in good health. Some clones in this sample may be carry-over from other donors' samples. The CDR3 sequence is CASSFGLQGDQPQHF. The CDR3 nucleotides read TGTGCCAGCAGCTTCGGTCTACAGGGGGATCAGCCCCAGCATTTT.